This T cell receptor beta chain came from a study of blood T cells in healthy people across ages. The study, taken as a whole, reports: Underestimates were what the diversity estimates from one million T cells were considered to be.

As concerns this clonotype: Its antigen is not known.

A second PCR of 7 to 11 cycles used a sample-barcoded 5' primer and a J-beta primer mix. Each single sample gave us at least 3 million CDR3-containing paired-end reads. TCRdb re-called the 5' RACE reads with MiXCR, one entry per CDR3 protein. The table records around 800,000 distinct CDR3 sequences, around a quarter of them present only once. Germline CDR1 reads SEHNR; CDR2 reads FQNEAQ (reference sequence). The CDR3 runs 14 residues. Deletions cut 5 bases from V and 4 bases from J, with 14 bases between. Each of the donors had roughly 10 milliliters of peripheral blood drawn into EDTA-treated Vacutainer tubes. In addition, the sample was reused for a study of T cells of mothers and their children. Per that study: The entire RNA extract went into cDNA synthesis at approximately 1.4 ug per 15 ul.

Sequenced input: blood. The chain couples TRBV7-9 to TRBJ1-1, with D unresolved. The source of this sequence is a boy between 5 and 17 years old in good health. CDR3 in amino acids: CASSALALGTEAFF. The CDR3 DNA reads as TGTGCCAGCAGCGCACTCGCTTTGGGCACTGAAGCTTTCTTT.